Listed here are 18 T cell receptor beta chains from one sample, sequenced in a study of cytomegalovirus exposure and HLA in healthy donors (dated by TCRdb to between 2016 and 2019). The library was obtained by the immunoSEQ multiplex PCR assay. For the multiplex PCR, a mixture combining 60 forward primers for TCR Vbeta segments and 13 reverse primers for TCR Jbeta segments was used. TCRdb stores this immuneACCESS table with in-frame sequences only. Part of the clones is absent; in the studies checked, under half of the shortfall reflects unresolved V genes, and no reason is known for the rest. Counted in this sample were 180,000 or so clones; just over 75% of them appeared once. Of the sample, around 2% is held by the ten largest clones. Input material: PBMCs. The receptor set was obtained from a woman aged 30 to 39 in good health and CMV-seropositive.

V gene TRBV7-6 combines with J gene TRBJ2-5, with D maybe TRBD1 (6 bases). The ends were cut back, 2 bases at V and 4 bases at J, with 14 bases in the middle. CDR1 is SGHVS, CDR2 FNYEAQ, per germline. The CDR3 is 15 residues long. The CDR3, as DNA: TGTGCCAGCAGCTTAAATTCAGGGGTGGGAGAGACCCAGTACTTC. Amino acid sequence: CASSLNSGVGETQYF. Drawing the rest from reference TRBV7-6 and TRBJ2-5, the complete variable domain is GAGVSQSPRYKVTKRGQDVALRCDPISGHVSLYWYRQALGQGPEFLTYFNYEAQQDKSGLPNDRFSAERPEGSISTLTIQRTEQRDSAMYRCASSLNSGVGETQYFGPGTRLLVL.

V and J are TRBV27 and TRBJ1-1, with a weak D call TRBD1 (5 bases). Deletions cut 7 bases from V and 5 bases from J, with 17 bases between. Germline V CDR1 and CDR2: MNHEY, SMNVEV (reference sequence). This CDR3 is 14 amino acids long. In DNA form, the CDR3 reads TGTGCCAGCAAACTCAACCGGGGGGGGACTGAAGCTTTCTTT. This encodes CASKLNRGGTEAFF.

In DNA, the CDR3 is TGTGCCAGCTCACCAGACCCAGGTCGTGGCTACACCTTC. It specifies CASSPDPGRGYTF. This chain joins TRBV18 and TRBJ1-2; D is undetermined. Germline CDR1 and CDR2: KGHSH and LQKENI. Trimming cost V 2 bases and J 7 bases, with 11 bases left between them. This CDR3 has 13 amino acids.

This chain uses TRBV28 with TRBJ1-2, with D tentatively TRBD1 (5 bases). V lost 5 bases and J 0 bases, leaving 7 bases between the germline ends. Germline-derived CDR1 and CDR2 are MDHEN and SYDVKM. The CDR3 extends over 13 amino acids. The CDR3 DNA is TGTGCCAGCAGTGTGACAGCTAACTATGGCTACACCTTC. Its protein product is CASSVTANYGYTF.

This clone was seen a handful of times. V gene TRBV7-2 combines with J gene TRBJ2-7; 9 bases line up with TRBD2. Looked up from germline, CDR1 is SGHTA and CDR2 is FQGNSA. The ends lost 1 base at V and 4 bases at J; junction bases unmatched: 5. The CDR3 runs to 15 residues. The CDR3 DNA follows: TGTGCCAGCAGCTTAGGCGGGGGGGGAATTTACGAGCAGTACTTC. Its protein product is CASSLGGGGIYEQYF.

In nucleotides, the CDR3 is TGTGCCAGCAGCGTGACAGGGACTCTCTCCTACGAGCAGTACTTC. Its protein is CASSVTGTLSYEQYF. This chain links TRBV9 with TRBJ2-7; tentatively, D is TRBD1 (7 bases). The CDR3 has 15 residues. Trimming pared 2 bases from V and 0 bases from J, leaving 12 bases between. CDR1 is SGDLS, CDR2 YYNGEE, per germline.

This rearrangement joins TRBV19 to TRBJ1-5; D possibly corresponds to TRBD1 (6 bases). The length of the CDR3 is 16 residues. Trimming pared 3 bases from V and 0 bases from J, leaving 12 bases between. CDR1 is LNHDA, CDR2 SQIVND, per germline (reference sequence). CDR3 amino acids: CASSMLTGNSNQPQHF. The CDR3 DNA is TGTGCCAGTAGTATGCTGACAGGCAATAGCAATCAGCCCCAGCATTTT. The full variable domain, completed using reference TRBV19 and TRBJ1-5, is DGGITQSPKYLFRKEGQNVTLSCEQNLNHDAMYWYRQDPGQGLRLIYYSQIVNDFQKGDIAEGYSVSREKKESFPLTVTSAQKNPTAFYLCASSMLTGNSNQPQHFGDGTRLSIL.

J is TRBJ1-5 and V is TRBV19; D ambiguous. Between the trimmed V and J ends, which lost 1 base and 0 bases, there was a span of 7 bases. The length of the CDR3 is 15 residues. Germline V gives CDR1 LNHDA, CDR2 SQIVND (reference sequence). The DNA of the CDR3 is TGTGCCAGTAGTATAGTCGCGGCTAGCAATCAGCCCCAGCATTTT. Translating gives CASSIVAASNQPQHF.

The chain recombines TRBV5-1 with TRBJ1-2, with 7 bases fitting TRBD1. Germline V gives CDR1 SGHRS, CDR2 YFSETQ. This CDR3 has 12 residues. V gave up 3 bases and J gave up 4 bases; unmatched junction bases: 0. The CDR3 protein is CASSWDSYGYTF. The CDR3 DNA reads TGCGCCAGCAGCTGGGACAGCTATGGCTACACCTTC.

The gene calls are TRBV7-9 and TRBJ2-1, with 13 bases fitting TRBD2. Trimming at V came to 1 base and at J to 7 bases, leaving 1 base not matched to a gene. There are 15 residues in the CDR3. Germline lookup yields CDR1 SEHNR and CDR2 FQNEAQ (reference sequence). CDR3 protein: CASSLGTSGRNEQFF. CDR3 coding DNA: TGTGCCAGCAGCTTAGGGACTAGCGGGAGAAATGAGCAGTTCTTC.

This chain connects TRBV14 to TRBJ1-2; D gene ambiguous. The germline V and J ends were trimmed by 2 bases and 6 bases, with 10 bases remaining between them. Germline lookup yields CDR1 SGHDN and CDR2 FVKESK. CDR3 length: 13 amino acids. CDR3 amino acids: CASSQRVSDGYTF. In DNA form, the CDR3 reads TGTGCCAGCAGCCAACGGGTGTCGGATGGCTACACCTTC.

This clone came up once. The V gene is TRBV7-9, the J gene TRBJ2-3; 9 positions match TRBD2. Looked up from germline, CDR1 is SEHNR and CDR2 is FQNEAQ (reference sequence). The CDR3 consists of 17 residues. J lost 1 base, V lost 3 bases, and 8 bases had no gene match. The CDR3 reads CASSLGLAIVRTDTQYF. The CDR3 bases are TGTGCCAGCAGCTTGGGACTAGCCATCGTACGCACAGATACGCAGTATTTT.

The CDR3 is CASSPERQSNTEAFF. The CDR3 DNA follows: TGCGCCAGCAGCCCGGAGAGGCAGTCAAACACTGAAGCTTTCTTT. J is TRBJ1-1 and V is TRBV5-1; D gene unclear. V was cut by 4 bases and J by 2 bases, with 15 bases left in between. Germline V gives CDR1 SGHRS, CDR2 YFSETQ. The CDR3 sequence is 15 residues long.

The J gene is TRBJ2-1, the V gene TRBV28, with TRBD2 identical over 9 bases. V shed 6 bases, J shed 3 bases, and the junction held 9 bases outside the gene matches. Germline lookup yields CDR1 MDHEN and CDR2 SYDVKM. CDR3 length equals 16 residues. The chain's CDR3 is CASSSIASGVYNEQFF. The CDR3 region has the DNA TGTGCCAGCAGCTCAATTGCTAGCGGGGTCTACAATGAGCAGTTCTTC.

The V call is TRBV5-1, the J call TRBJ1-1; 7 nucleotides line up with TRBD1. Germline V gene lookup returns CDR1 SGHRS and CDR2 YFSETQ. V was pared by 5 bases and J by 1 base, with 5 bases of the junction left unmatched. The CDR3 is 14 amino acids. CDR3 sequence reads: CASRRQGTNTEAFF. CDR3 sequence (DNA): TGCGCCAGCAGGAGACAGGGTACGAACACTGAAGCTTTCTTT.

J is TRBJ2-3 and V is TRBV6-5; D remains ambiguous. Deletions cut 0 bases from V and 2 bases from J, with 12 bases between. The length of the CDR3 is 16 residues. Germline values: CDR1 MNHEY, CDR2 SVGAGI. The CDR3 DNA is TGTGCCAGCAGTTACTCGCCTCTTGCTACCACAGATACGCAGTATTTT. Translated: CASSYSPLATTDTQYF.

This chain joins TRBV27 and TRBJ2-2; D might be TRBD1 (7 bases). In germline, CDR1 is MNHEY, CDR2 SMNVEV (reference sequence). The CDR3 sequence is 14 residues long. V lost 6 bases and J 4 bases, leaving 12 bases between the germline ends. The CDR3 sequence: CASRGQGGTGELFF. In DNA form, the CDR3 reads TGTGCCAGCAGGGGCCAGGGGGGCACCGGGGAGCTGTTTTTT.

The CDR3 region has the DNA TGTGCCAGCAGCTTGTGGCAGGGGGCCTACAATGAGCAGTTCTTC. Its protein is CASSLWQGAYNEQFF. This chain joins TRBV11-2 and TRBJ2-1; TRBD1 aligns across 7 bases. Germline CDR1 and CDR2: SGHAT and FQNNGV. The CDR3 is made up of 15 amino acids. V gave up 3 bases and J gave up 2 bases; unmatched junction bases: 4.